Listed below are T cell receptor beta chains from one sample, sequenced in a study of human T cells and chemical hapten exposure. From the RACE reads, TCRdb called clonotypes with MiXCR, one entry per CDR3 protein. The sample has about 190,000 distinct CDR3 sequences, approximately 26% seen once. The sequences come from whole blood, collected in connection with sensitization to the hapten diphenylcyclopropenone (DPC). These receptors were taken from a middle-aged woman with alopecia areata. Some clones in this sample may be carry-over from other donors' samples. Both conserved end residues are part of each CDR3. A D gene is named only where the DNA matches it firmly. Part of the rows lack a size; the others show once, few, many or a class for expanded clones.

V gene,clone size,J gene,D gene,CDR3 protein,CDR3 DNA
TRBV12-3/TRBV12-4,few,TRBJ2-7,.,CASSPGIYEQYF,TGTGCCAGCAGCCCCGGGATCTACGAGCAGTACTTC
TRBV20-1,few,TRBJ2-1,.,CSARDFPGYNEQFF,TGCAGTGCTAGAGATTTTCCAGGCTACAATGAGCAGTTCTTC
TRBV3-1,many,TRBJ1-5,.,CASSQGPNQPQHF,TGTGCCAGCAGCCAAGGACCAAATCAGCCCCAGCATTTT
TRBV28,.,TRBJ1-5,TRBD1,CASSSPGGNQPQHF,TGTGCCAGCAGTTCTCCAGGGGGGAATCAGCCCCAGCATTTT
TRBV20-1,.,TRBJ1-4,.,CSARHGTNEKLFF,TGCAGTGCTAGACACGGAACTAATGAAAAACTGTTTTTT
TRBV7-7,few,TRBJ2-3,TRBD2,CASSPSGRTDTQYF,TGTGCTAGCAGCCCTAGCGGGAGAACAGATACGCAGTATTTT
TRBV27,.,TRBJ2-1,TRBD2,CASSLRWTSGINEQFF,TGTGCCAGCAGTTTGAGGTGGACTAGCGGTATCAATGAGCAGTTCTTC
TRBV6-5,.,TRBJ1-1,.,CASSYGVQNTEAFF,TGTGCCAGCAGTTATGGGGTACAGAACACTGAAGCTTTCTTT
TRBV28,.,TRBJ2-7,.,CASSSFGGAGHEQYF,TGTGCCAGCAGTTCTTTCGGCGGTGCGGGGCACGAGCAGTACTTC
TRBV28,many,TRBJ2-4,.,CASSLPTTAKNIQYF,TGTGCCAGCAGTTTACCGACAACTGCCAAAAACATTCAGTACTTC
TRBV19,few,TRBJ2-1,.,CASGKGEGDNEQFF,TGTGCCAGTGGGAAGGGGGAGGGGGACAATGAGCAGTTCTTC
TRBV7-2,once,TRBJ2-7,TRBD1,CASSPGQINYEQYF,TGTGCCAGCAGCCCGGGACAGATTAACTACGAGCAGTACTTC